The 20 T cell receptor beta chains below come from one sample, sequenced in a study of blood T cell repertoires in COVID-19. Some clones are missing from TCRdb's copy, which holds only in-frame ones; the method was immunoSEQ multiplex PCR. The table records roughly 130,000 clones, about 86% of them present only once. Sequences were obtained from peripheral blood. All receptors come from a woman between 45 and 60 years old with acute or convalescent COVID-19.

The chain carries TRBV3-1 (or the pseudogene TRBV3-2) and TRBJ2-7; 8 bases are shared with TRBD2. Germline CDR1 LGHDT, CDR2 YNNKEL (reference sequence). J was trimmed by 5 bases and V by 1 base; bases with no gene match: 10. The CDR3 extends over 16 amino acids. CDR3 amino acids: CASSQATGTRSHEQYF. DNA for the CDR3: TGTGCCAGCAGCCAAGCAACCGGGACTAGATCTCACGAGCAGTACTTC.

This clone was observed at least ten times. V is TRBV9 and J is TRBJ2-7; D is ambiguous. The length of the CDR3 is 14 residues. V was shortened by 0 bases and J by 7 bases, with 14 bases between the two germline ends. The germline gives CDR1 SGDLS, CDR2 YYNGEE. CDR3 sequence reads: CASSVGGPQVEQYF. The CDR3 coding sequence is TGTGCCAGCAGCGTAGGTGGTCCCCAGGTTGAGCAGTACTTC.

This clone came up a few times. The rearrangement uses TRBV5-4 and TRBJ1-2; 8 nucleotides agree with TRBD1. V lost 5 bases to trimming and J lost 8 bases; unmatched junction nucleotides: 8. Germline-derived CDR1 and CDR2 are SGHNT and YYREEE (reference sequence). CDR3 length equals 13 residues. CDR3 sequence: CASRITGGGGYTF. The DNA for the CDR3 is TGTGCCAGCAGGATCACAGGGGGAGGGGGCTACACCTTC.

The V gene is TRBV6-1, the J gene TRBJ1-2, with 8 bases lining up with TRBD1. Germline V gene lookup returns CDR1 MNHNS and CDR2 SASEGT. The length of the CDR3 is 17 residues. V trimming: 2 bases; J trimming: 7 bases; junction bases outside the gene matches: 15. This CDR3 is CASSETVGVGQGRGYTF. CDR3 DNA: TGTGCCAGCAGTGAAACCGTGGGCGTTGGACAGGGTCGTGGCTACACCTTC.

The V gene is TRBV6-5, the J gene TRBJ2-1, with D perhaps matching TRBD1 (6 bases). The CDR3 runs 13 residues. Germline V gene lookup returns CDR1 MNHEY and CDR2 SVGAGI. The V and J ends lost 10 bases and 8 bases respectively, with 18 bases between them. The CDR3 loop is CAITRTASDEQFF. Here the CDR3 DNA reads TGTGCCATCACTAGGACAGCGTCAGATGAGCAGTTCTTC.

There are a few counts of this clone. The chain has TRBV10-3 and TRBJ1-3; 8 bases line up with TRBD1. The length of the CDR3 is 15 residues. V lost 10 bases to trimming and J lost 4 bases; unmatched junction nucleotides: 12. The germline V gene encodes CDR1 ENHRY and CDR2 SYGVKD. CDR3 protein: CATARQGTDGNTIYF. The CDR3 bases are TGTGCCACCGCACGACAGGGGACGGACGGAAACACCATATATTTT.

V usage is TRBV5-1 and J usage is TRBJ2-3; 9 bases match TRBD2. The J segment lost 3 bases and the V segment lost 0 bases, leaving 8 bases of the junction unmatched. Germline V gene data show CDR1 as SGHRS and CDR2 as YFSETQ. The CDR3 consists of 17 residues. The CDR3 bases are TGCGCCAGCAGCTTGGCCGGGGAGCGGGAGGTGACAGATACGCAGTATTTT. This translates into CASSLAGEREVTDTQYF.

Note on this clone: Different DNA sequences within this sample yield the same CDR3. The V gene is TRBV5-4, the J gene TRBJ2-5; D might be TRBD1 (6 bases). The V end lost 0 bases, the J end lost 4 bases, and 13 bases lay between the germline ends. The CDR3 runs to 15 residues. CDR1 and CDR2 (germline): SGHNT, YYREEE (reference sequence). The CDR3: CASSLEGVPRETQYF. Written as DNA, the CDR3 is TGTGCCAGCAGCTTGGAGGGGGTCCCGAGAGAGACCCAGTACTTC.

The CDR3 DNA is TGCGCCAGCAGCTTGGATGGGACAGGAGGCTATGGCTACACCTTC. Amino acids: CASSLDGTGGYGYTF. This chain joins TRBV5-1 and TRBJ1-2, with TRBD1 identical over 8 bases. CDR1 is SGHRS and CDR2 is YFSETQ in the germline V gene. V lost 0 bases, J lost 4 bases, and 5 bases stayed unmatched. The CDR3 length is 15 residues.

This clone was counted a single time. The chain employs TRBV5-4 and TRBJ1-5; the D is unclear. Trimming pared 0 bases from V and 0 bases from J, leaving 7 bases between. Germline loops: CDR1 SGHNT, CDR2 YYREEE (reference sequence). The CDR3 consists of 15 residues. The CDR3 loop is CASSLDPGSNQPQHF. The CDR3 DNA reads TGTGCCAGCAGCTTGGATCCCGGTAGCAATCAGCCCCAGCATTTT. The full variable domain, with the rest looked up from reference TRBV5-4 and TRBJ1-5, is ETGVTQSPTHLIKTRGQQVTLRCSSQSGHNTVSWYQQALGQGPQFIFQYYREEENGRGNFPPRFSGLQFPNYSSELNVNALELDDSALYLCASSLDPGSNQPQHFGDGTRLSIL.

This clone was seen once. The chain is built from TRBV6-5 and TRBJ1-2; 7 bases are a match to TRBD1. The CDR3 covers 14 residues. V dropped 8 bases and J dropped 6; count of bases not matched to a gene: 12. Per germline, CDR1 MNHEY and CDR2 SVGAGI. The CDR3 coding sequence is TGTGCCAGCGCCGAACAGGGGCGTTGGGATGGCTACACCTTC. This codes for CASAEQGRWDGYTF.

V usage is TRBV6-5 and J usage is TRBJ2-1; D is perhaps TRBD2 (6 bases). V shed 6 bases and J shed 3 bases, with 15 bases lying between them. Germline CDR1 and CDR2: MNHEY and SVGAGI. The CDR3 is made up of 15 amino acids. The CDR3 spells CASSQRTGSYNEQFF. Written as DNA, the CDR3 is TGTGCCAGCAGCCAGAGGACCGGGAGCTACAATGAGCAGTTCTTC.

This chain connects TRBV21-1 to TRBJ1-2. TRBV21-1 is annotated as a pseudogene. CDR3 length: 16 amino acids. The CDR3 coding sequence is TGTGCCAGCAGCAAAGTGGGAGAACGTCCCGTGGATGGCTACACCTTC. Translating it yields CASSKVGERPVDGYTF.

This chain connects TRBV19 to TRBJ1-2; possibly TRBD1 for D (6 bases). The V end lost 10 bases, the J end lost 8 bases, and 23 bases lay between the germline ends. The CDR3 has 14 amino acids. Looked up from germline, CDR1 is LNHDA and CDR2 is SQIVND (reference sequence). DNA of the CDR3: TGTGCCATTTCCCGCGGGGGACAACCCTACGGCTACACCTTC. Protein sequence: CAISRGGQPYGYTF.

This clone was counted a few times. This chain links TRBV6-1 with TRBJ1-1, with a weak D call TRBD1 (6 bases). The CDR3 has 13 residues. The ends were cut back, 1 base at V and 11 bases at J, with 14 bases in the middle. Germline-derived CDR1 and CDR2 are MNHNS and SASEGT. This CDR3 is CASSEVSRGFAFF. In DNA form, the CDR3 reads TGTGCCAGCAGTGAAGTATCCAGGGGTTTCGCTTTCTTT.

V usage is TRBV7-3 and J usage is TRBJ2-1; TRBD1 matches 8 bases. The CDR3 covers 15 residues. CDR1 and CDR2 from the germline V gene are SGHTA and FQGTGA. Unmatched junction bases numbered 8, after V lost 5 bases and J lost 5 bases. The CDR3 protein is CASSIDLGQDNEQFF. CDR3 DNA: TGTGCCAGCAGCATAGATTTGGGACAGGACAATGAGCAGTTCTTC.

The J gene is TRBJ1-4, the V gene TRBV5-1, with 7 bases matching TRBD1. CDR1 and CDR2 (germline): SGHRS, YFSETQ. The junction had 11 bases not matched to a gene; V was cut back by 4 bases and J by 8 bases. This CDR3 contains 15 residues. CDR3 region: CASSHGDREVEKLFF. The CDR3 nucleotides read TGCGCCAGCAGCCACGGAGACAGGGAGGTGGAAAAACTGTTTTTT.

This chain links TRBV27 with TRBJ2-7, with D possibly matching TRBD2 (5 bases). The ends were cut back, 5 bases at V and 2 bases at J, with 16 bases in the middle. This CDR3 contains 15 residues. Per the germline V gene, CDR1 is MNHEY and CDR2 is SMNVEV (reference sequence). Here the CDR3 DNA reads TGTGCCAGCAGTCCCGGTTGGGCGGGCGCCTACGAGCAGTACTTC. Translating gives CASSPGWAGAYEQYF.

This chain links TRBV5-1 with TRBJ1-5; D is ambiguous. Per germline, CDR1 SGHRS and CDR2 YFSETQ. Trimming stripped 0 bases from V and 0 bases from J, with 7 bases between. This CDR3 has 15 amino acids. The CDR3 nucleotides are TGCGCCAGCAGCTTGGAGGGAGATAGCAATCAGCCCCAGCATTTT. The encoded protein is CASSLEGDSNQPQHF.

V is TRBV13 and J is TRBJ2-3; maybe TRBD1 (6 bases). V was trimmed by 1 base and J by 4 bases, leaving 9 bases between them. This CDR3 is built from 14 residues. Looked up from germline, CDR1 is PRHDT and CDR2 is FYEKMQ (reference sequence). The CDR3 sequence: CASSLVRTADTQYF. The CDR3 DNA is TGTGCCAGCAGCTTAGTTAGGACAGCAGATACGCAGTATTTT.